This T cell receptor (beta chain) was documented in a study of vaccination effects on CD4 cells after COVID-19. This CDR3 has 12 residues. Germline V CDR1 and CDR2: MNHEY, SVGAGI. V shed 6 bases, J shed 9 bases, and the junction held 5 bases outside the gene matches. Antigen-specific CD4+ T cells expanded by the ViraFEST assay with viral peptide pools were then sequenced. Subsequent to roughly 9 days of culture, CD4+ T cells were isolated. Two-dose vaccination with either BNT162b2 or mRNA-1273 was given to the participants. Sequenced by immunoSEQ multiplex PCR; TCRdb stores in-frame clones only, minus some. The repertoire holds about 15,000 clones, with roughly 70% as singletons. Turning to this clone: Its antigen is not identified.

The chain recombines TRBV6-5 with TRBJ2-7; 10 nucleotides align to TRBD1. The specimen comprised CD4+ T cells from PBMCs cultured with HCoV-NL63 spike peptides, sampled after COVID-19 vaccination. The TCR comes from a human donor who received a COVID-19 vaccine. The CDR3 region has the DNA TGTGCCAGCAGCCCGGGACAGGGGAGGCAGTACTTC. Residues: CASSPGQGRQYF.